This T cell receptor (beta chain) was identified in a study of cytomegalovirus exposure and HLA in healthy donors. Study-level results: Evidence from a later analysis indicated that most CMV-associated TCR beta chains looked HLA-restricted. In an earlier analysis, about 87% or about 30%: the productive usage of most TCR beta V segments.

Each donor was healthy, and each was a bone marrow donor. PCR employed 60 Vbeta and 13 Jbeta primers. Some clones are missing from TCRdb's copy, which holds only in-frame ones; the method was immunoSEQ multiplex PCR. This table holds tens of thousands of clones. In the case of this clone: Its antigen is not identified.

The TCR sequence derives from a male donor in good health and CMV-seropositive. The sample taken for sequencing was PBMCs.

For the CDR3, the DNA is TGTGCCAGCAGAGCGGGACAGAACACCGGGGAGCTGTTTTTT. It encodes CASRAGQNTGELFF. The chain is built from TRBV6-6 and TRBJ2-2; possibly TRBD2 for D (7 bases). The CDR3 runs 14 residues. Per germline, CDR1 MNHNY and CDR2 SVGAGI (reference sequence). Trimming removed 6 bases from V and 1 base from J, with 9 bases in between.